The next 14 T cell receptor beta chains were all read from a single sample in a study of Ad26.COV2.S vaccination and SARS-CoV-2 variants. Specified treatment: approximately 18 received Ad26.COV2.S at low or high dose, single or two shots; 5 received placebo; per-sample allocation not given. Following the first vaccine or placebo injection, samples were taken on day 63. Using immunoSEQ multiplex PCR, the repertoire was profiled, and TCRdb retains in-frame clones only, with some absent. The data show around 450,000 clones, roughly nine tenths seen once. The source material was peripheral blood, sampled in a trial of Ad26.COV2.S vaccine versus placebo. The origin of the receptors is a person between 18 and 65 years old who received the Ad26.COV2.S COVID-19 vaccine or a placebo.

The genes are TRBV28 and TRBJ2-7; 7 bases are a match to TRBD1. Trimming removed 7 bases from V and 3 bases from J; junction bases left unmatched: 9. The germline V gene encodes CDR1 MDHEN and CDR2 SYDVKM. The CDR3 covers 14 residues. CDR3 sequence reads: CASTPGQMNYEQYF. The CDR3, as DNA: TGTGCCAGCACCCCGGGACAGATGAACTACGAGCAGTACTTC.

The J gene is TRBJ1-2, the V gene TRBV3-1 (or the pseudogene TRBV3-2), with D possibly TRBD1 on 5 matching bases. Germline V gives CDR1 LGHDT, CDR2 YNNKEL (reference sequence). CDR3 length: 13 amino acids. Trimming pared 0 bases from V and 8 bases from J, leaving 10 bases between. CDR3 protein: CASSQEPKGGYTF. In DNA form, the CDR3 reads TGTGCCAGCAGCCAAGAACCAAAGGGGGGCTACACCTTC.

The gene calls are TRBV29-1 and TRBJ1-3; D ambiguous. The CDR3 covers 12 residues. V was clipped by 4 bases and J by 2 bases, with 6 bases between them. The V gene's germline CDR1 is SQVTM and CDR2 ANQGSEA. For the CDR3, the DNA is TGCAGCGTTGTCAATGCTGGAAACACCATATATTTT. It encodes CSVVNAGNTIYF. Supplemented by reference TRBV29-1 and TRBJ1-3, the full variable domain reads SAVISQKPSRDICQRGTSLTIQCQVDSQVTMMFWYRQQPGQSLTLIATANQGSEATYESGFVIDKFPISRPNLTFSTLTVSNMSPEDSSIYLCSVVNAGNTIYFGEGSWLTVV.

The V gene is TRBV3-1 (or the pseudogene TRBV3-2), the J gene TRBJ1-2, with D possibly matching TRBD1 (6 bases). This CDR3 is 12 amino acids long. V gave up 4 bases and J gave up 4 bases, with 7 bases separating them. The germline CDR1 and CDR2 sequences are LGHDT and YNNKEL (reference sequence). CDR3 region: CASSPTGYGYTF. DNA of the CDR3: TGTGCCAGCAGCCCGACAGGCTATGGCTACACCTTC.

The chain couples TRBV6-5 to TRBJ2-7; TRBD1 matches at 9 bases. This CDR3 has 13 amino acids. The V gene end was trimmed by 6 bases and the J gene end by 4 bases; junction bases not matched to a gene: 4. In germline, CDR1 is MNHEY, CDR2 SVGAGI. CDR3 in DNA: TGTGCCAGCAGCCGGGACAGGGTTTACGAGCAGTACTTC. Translation: CASSRDRVYEQYF.

The chain links TRBV9 to TRBJ2-3; D gene unclear. The CDR3 length is 15 residues. The germline V gene has CDR1 SGDLS and CDR2 YYNGEE. V lost 0 bases to trimming and J lost 0 bases, with 8 bases between them. The CDR3 region is CASSVASASTDTQYF. DNA for the CDR3: TGTGCCAGCAGCGTAGCCAGTGCTAGCACAGATACGCAGTATTTT.

The rearrangement joins TRBV4-1 to TRBJ2-7; 10 bases map to TRBD2. The CDR3 sequence is 17 residues long. V was clipped by 4 bases and J by 4 bases; unmatched bases: 13. CDR1 and CDR2 from the germline V gene are MGHRA and YSYEKL. CDR3 amino acids: CASSPGLAKKVGYEQYF. The CDR3 bases are TGCGCCAGCAGCCCGGGACTAGCGAAGAAGGTGGGTTACGAGCAGTACTTC.

This chain uses TRBV7-6 with TRBJ2-2, with TRBD2 as a possible D gene (6 bases). This CDR3 region has 16 residues. The germline V gene has CDR1 SGHVS and CDR2 FNYEAQ. V lost 0 bases to trimming and J lost 5 bases, with 13 bases between them. Here the CDR3 reads CASSLAGPGGTGELFF. CDR3 bases: TGTGCCAGCAGCTTAGCGGGCCCTGGGGGGACCGGGGAGCTGTTTTTT.

This chain links TRBV10-3 with TRBJ1-5; D remains unclear. This CDR3 has 16 amino acids. The germline CDR1 and CDR2 sequences are ENHRY and SYGVKD. V lost 0 bases to trimming and J lost 0 bases, with 9 bases between them. As DNA, the CDR3 is TGTGCCATCAGTGAGTCAATGGGGAGTAGCAATCAGCCCCAGCATTTT. Its translation is CAISESMGSSNQPQHF.

This clone has just one count. This chain uses TRBV6-5 with TRBJ2-7, with D unclear. V shed 3 bases and J shed 6 bases, with 12 bases lying between them. This CDR3 contains 13 residues. The germline V gene has CDR1 MNHEY and CDR2 SVGAGI. The CDR3 DNA is TGTGCCAGCAGTTATGACCCTCTGAGCGAGCAGTACTTC. Protein product: CASSYDPLSEQYF.

The rearrangement links TRBV18 to TRBJ2-5, with TRBD1 identical over 8 bases. Germline V gene sequence: CDR1 KGHSH, CDR2 LQKENI. The length of the CDR3 is 15 residues. After removal of 3 bases from V and 7 bases from J, the junction contained 10 bases not matched to a gene. CDR3 region: CASSPQDGQGGTQYF. The CDR3 coding sequence is TGTGCCAGCTCACCCCAAGACGGACAGGGTGGGACCCAGTACTTC.

V gene TRBV5-1 combines with J gene TRBJ2-2; 7 bases are a match to TRBD2. V was pared by 4 bases and J by 8 bases, with 8 bases of the junction left unmatched. CDR1 and CDR2 from the germline V gene are SGHRS and YFSETQ. The CDR3 is made up of 14 amino acids. CDR3 bases: TGCGCCAGCAGCGGACTAGGAGGTACGGGGGAGCTGTTTTTT. This gives the protein CASSGLGGTGELFF.

CDR3 in amino acids: CSVEGRQGSYNEQFF. The DNA of the CDR3 is TGCAGCGTTGAAGGGAGACAGGGCTCCTACAATGAGCAGTTCTTC. V gene TRBV29-1 combines with J gene TRBJ2-1; 7 bases map to TRBD1. Germline lookup yields CDR1 SQVTM and CDR2 ANQGSEA. The CDR3 length is 15 residues. V shed 1 base, J shed 0 bases, and the junction held 3 bases outside the gene matches.

The chain has TRBV28 and TRBJ1-5; 7 nucleotides agree with TRBD1. Germline V gene data show CDR1 as MDHEN and CDR2 as SYDVKM. This CDR3 is built from 20 residues. V trimming: 2 bases; J trimming: 0 bases; junction bases outside the gene matches: 16. This CDR3 is CASSLRHHRGTDYSNQPQHF. The CDR3 region has the DNA TGTGCCAGCAGTTTAAGACATCACAGGGGTACCGACTATAGCAATCAGCCCCAGCATTTT.